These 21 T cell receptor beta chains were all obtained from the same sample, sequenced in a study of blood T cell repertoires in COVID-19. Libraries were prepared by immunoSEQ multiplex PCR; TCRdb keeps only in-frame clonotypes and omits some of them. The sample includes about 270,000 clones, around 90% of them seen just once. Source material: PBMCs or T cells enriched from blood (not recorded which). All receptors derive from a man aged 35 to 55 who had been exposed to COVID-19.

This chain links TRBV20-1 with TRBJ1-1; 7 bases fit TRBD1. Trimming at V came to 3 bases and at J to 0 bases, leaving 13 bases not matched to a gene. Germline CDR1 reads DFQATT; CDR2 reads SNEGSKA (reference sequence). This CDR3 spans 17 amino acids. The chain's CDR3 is CSASVDRAYLMNTEAFF. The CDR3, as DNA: TGCAGTGCTAGTGTTGACAGGGCCTACCTAATGAACACTGAAGCTTTCTTT.

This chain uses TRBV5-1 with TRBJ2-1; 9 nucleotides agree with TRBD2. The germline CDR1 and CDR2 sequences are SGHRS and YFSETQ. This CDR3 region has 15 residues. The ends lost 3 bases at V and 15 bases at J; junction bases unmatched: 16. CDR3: CASSSNPGLAFLRFF. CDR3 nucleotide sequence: TGCGCCAGCAGCTCCAATCCGGGACTAGCTTTCCTCCGGTTCTTC.

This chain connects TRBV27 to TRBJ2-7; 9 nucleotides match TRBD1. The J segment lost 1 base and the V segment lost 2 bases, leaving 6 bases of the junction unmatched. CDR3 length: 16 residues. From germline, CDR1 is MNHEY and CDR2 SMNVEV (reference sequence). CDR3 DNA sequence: TGTGCCAGCAGTTTACGCTCCGGGACAGGGTCCTACGAGCAGTACTTC. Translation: CASSLRSGTGSYEQYF.

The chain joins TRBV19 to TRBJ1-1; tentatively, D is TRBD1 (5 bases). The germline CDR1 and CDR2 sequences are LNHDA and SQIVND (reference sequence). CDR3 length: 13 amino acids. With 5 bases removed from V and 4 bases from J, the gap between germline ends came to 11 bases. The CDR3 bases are TGTGCCAGTAGTGGGGCTCTCCCCACTGAAGCTTTCTTT. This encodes CASSGALPTEAFF.

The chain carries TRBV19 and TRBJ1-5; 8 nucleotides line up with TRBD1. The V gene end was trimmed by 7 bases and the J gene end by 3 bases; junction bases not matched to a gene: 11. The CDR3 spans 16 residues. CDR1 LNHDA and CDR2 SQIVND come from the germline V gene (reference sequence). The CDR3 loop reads CASIHVQGAYNQPQHF. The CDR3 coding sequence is TGTGCCAGTATCCATGTGCAGGGGGCCTACAATCAGCCCCAGCATTTT.

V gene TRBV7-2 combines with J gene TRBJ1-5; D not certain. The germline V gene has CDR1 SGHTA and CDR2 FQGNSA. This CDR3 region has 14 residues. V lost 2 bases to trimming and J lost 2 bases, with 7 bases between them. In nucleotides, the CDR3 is TGTGCCAGCAGCTTACTCCCTGGCAATCAGCCCCAGCATTTT. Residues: CASSLLPGNQPQHF.

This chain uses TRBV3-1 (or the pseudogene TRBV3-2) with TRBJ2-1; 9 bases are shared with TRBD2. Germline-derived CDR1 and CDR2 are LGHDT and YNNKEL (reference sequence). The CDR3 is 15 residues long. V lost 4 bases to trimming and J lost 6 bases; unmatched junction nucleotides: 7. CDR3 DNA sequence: TGTGCCAGCAGCCCGGAGGTAGCGGGAGCCAATGAGCAGTTCTTC. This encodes CASSPEVAGANEQFF.

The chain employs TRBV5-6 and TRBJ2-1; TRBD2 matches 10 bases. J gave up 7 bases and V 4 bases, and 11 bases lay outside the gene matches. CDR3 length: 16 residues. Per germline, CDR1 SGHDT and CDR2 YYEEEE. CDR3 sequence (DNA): TGTGCCAGCAGCCCTATAACTAGCGGGGCTTCTAATGAGCAGTTCTTC. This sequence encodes CASSPITSGASNEQFF.

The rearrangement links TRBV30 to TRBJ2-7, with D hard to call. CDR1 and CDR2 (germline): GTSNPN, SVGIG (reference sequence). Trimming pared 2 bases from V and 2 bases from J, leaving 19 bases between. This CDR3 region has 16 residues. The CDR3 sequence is CAWSTALLGGTYEQYF. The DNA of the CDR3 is TGTGCCTGGAGTACCGCCCTCCTCGGCGGTACCTACGAGCAGTACTTC.

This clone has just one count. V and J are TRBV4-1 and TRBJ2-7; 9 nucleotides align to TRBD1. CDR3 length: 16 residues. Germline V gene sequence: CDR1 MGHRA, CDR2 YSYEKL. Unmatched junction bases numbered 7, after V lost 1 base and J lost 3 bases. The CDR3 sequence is CASSQGGTGGVYEQYF. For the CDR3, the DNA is TGCGCCAGCAGCCAAGGAGGAACAGGGGGCGTCTACGAGCAGTACTTC.

The CDR3 loop reads CASGLVNPRTEAFF. The CDR3 nucleotides are TGTGCTAGTGGTTTGGTTAACCCCCGGACTGAAGCTTTCTTT. The V and J genes are TRBV12-5 and TRBJ1-1; D is uncertain. CDR1 LGHNT and CDR2 FRNRAP come from the germline V gene. The V and J ends lost 0 bases and 5 bases respectively, with 10 bases between them. The CDR3 has 14 residues.

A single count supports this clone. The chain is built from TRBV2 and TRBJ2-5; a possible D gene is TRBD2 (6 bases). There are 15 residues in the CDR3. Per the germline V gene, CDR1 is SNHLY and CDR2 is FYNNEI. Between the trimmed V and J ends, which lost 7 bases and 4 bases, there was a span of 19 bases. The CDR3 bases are TGTGCCAGCACCCGAAGGTATGGGGGAGGAGAGACCCAGTACTTC. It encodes CASTRRYGGGETQYF.

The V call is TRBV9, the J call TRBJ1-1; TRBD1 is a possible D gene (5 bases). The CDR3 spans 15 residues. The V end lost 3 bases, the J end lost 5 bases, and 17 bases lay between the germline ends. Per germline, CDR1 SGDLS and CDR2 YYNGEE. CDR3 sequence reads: CASSGGGESSTEAFF. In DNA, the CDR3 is TGTGCCAGCAGCGGGGGAGGGGAATCGAGTACTGAAGCTTTCTTT.

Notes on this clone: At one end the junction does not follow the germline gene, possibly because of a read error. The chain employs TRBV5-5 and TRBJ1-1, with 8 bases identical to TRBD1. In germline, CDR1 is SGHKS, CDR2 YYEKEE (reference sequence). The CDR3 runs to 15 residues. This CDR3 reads CASSHQQKLTGTGQF. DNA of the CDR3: TGTGCCAGCAGCCATCAACAGAAACTTACCGGGACAGGCCAGTTT.

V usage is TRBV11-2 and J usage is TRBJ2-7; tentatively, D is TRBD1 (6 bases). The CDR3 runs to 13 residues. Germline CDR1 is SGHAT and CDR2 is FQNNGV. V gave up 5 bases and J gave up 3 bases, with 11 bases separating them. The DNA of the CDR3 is TGTGCCAGCAGCCCCACAGGGCTCTACGAGCAGTACTTC. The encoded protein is CASSPTGLYEQYF.

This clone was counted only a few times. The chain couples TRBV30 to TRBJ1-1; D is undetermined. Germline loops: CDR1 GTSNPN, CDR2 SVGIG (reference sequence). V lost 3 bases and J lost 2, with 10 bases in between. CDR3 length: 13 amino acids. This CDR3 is CAWSPGDNTEAFF. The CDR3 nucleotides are TGTGCCTGGAGCCCCGGGGATAACACTGAAGCTTTCTTT.

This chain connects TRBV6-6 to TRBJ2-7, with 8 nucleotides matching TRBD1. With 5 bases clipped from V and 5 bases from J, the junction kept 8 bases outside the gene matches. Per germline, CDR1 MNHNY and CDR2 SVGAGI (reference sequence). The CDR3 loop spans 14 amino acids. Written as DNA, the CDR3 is TGTGCCAGCAGTCGGACAGGGTCGGAGAACGAGCAGTACTTC. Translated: CASSRTGSENEQYF.

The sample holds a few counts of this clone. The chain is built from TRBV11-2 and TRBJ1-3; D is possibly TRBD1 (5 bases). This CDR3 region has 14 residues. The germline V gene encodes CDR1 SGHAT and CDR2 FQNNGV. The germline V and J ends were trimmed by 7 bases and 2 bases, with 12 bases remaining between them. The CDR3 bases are TGTGCCAGCAACCAGGGCTGGGCTGGAAACACCATATATTTT. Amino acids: CASNQGWAGNTIYF. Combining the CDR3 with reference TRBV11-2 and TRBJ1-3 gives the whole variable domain EAGVAQSPRYKIIEKRQSVAFWCNPISGHATLYWYQQILGQGPKLLIQFQNNGVVDDSQLPKDRFSAERLKGVDSTLKIQPAKLEDSAVYLCASNQGWAGNTIYFGEGSWLTVV.

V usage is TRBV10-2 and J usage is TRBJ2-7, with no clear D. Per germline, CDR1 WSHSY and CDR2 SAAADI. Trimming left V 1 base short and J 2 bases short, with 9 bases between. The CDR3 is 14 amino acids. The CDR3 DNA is TGCGCCAGCAGTGAGTTGCACAACACCTACGAGCAGTACTTC. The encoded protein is CASSELHNTYEQYF.

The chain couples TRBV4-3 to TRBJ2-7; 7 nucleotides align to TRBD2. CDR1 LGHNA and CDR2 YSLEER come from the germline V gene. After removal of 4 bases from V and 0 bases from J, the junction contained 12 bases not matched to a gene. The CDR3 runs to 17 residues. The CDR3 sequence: CASSPRSREDYSYEQYF. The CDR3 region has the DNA TGCGCCAGCAGCCCCCGAAGTCGGGAGGATTACTCCTACGAGCAGTACTTC.

The DNA of the CDR3 is TGTGCCAGCAGCCCCGGGGGGGCTCAAAATGAGCAGTTCTTC. Amino acids: CASSPGGAQNEQFF. V is TRBV7-6 and J is TRBJ2-1; 8 positions agree with TRBD2. CDR1 is SGHVS and CDR2 is FNYEAQ in the germline V gene. Germline trimming cut 5 bases from V and 7 bases from J; bases unmatched to any gene: 7. This CDR3 is built from 14 residues. Full variable domain (outside the CDR3, taken from reference TRBV7-6 and TRBJ2-1): GAGVSQSPRYKVTKRGQDVALRCDPISGHVSLYWYRQALGQGPEFLTYFNYEAQQDKSGLPNDRFSAERPEGSISTLTIQRTEQRDSAMYRCASSPGGAQNEQFFGPGTRLTVL.